This T cell receptor beta chain was captured in a study of blood T cell repertoires in COVID-19. Clones were read by immunoSEQ multiplex PCR, and TCRdb kept only the in-frame ones, dropping some. The sample carries 52,000 or so clones, 70% to 90% recorded once. With 5 bases removed from V and 4 bases from J, the gap between germline ends came to 8 bases. This CDR3 comprises 13 residues. The germline CDR1 and CDR2 sequences are SGHAT and FQNNGV. This chain joins TRBV11-2 and TRBJ2-2; D ambiguous. The sequence was obtained from a human donor in a cohort sampled during active COVID-19. The sample comprised peripheral blood. CDR3 amino acids: CASSPTGTGELFF. The CDR3 DNA reads TGTGCCAGCAGCCCTACGGGCACCGGGGAGCTGTTTTTT.